These 3 T cell receptor beta chains were sequenced from one sample in a study of regulatory T cells in long-lasting Graves disease. The sample's time point: persistent/refractory GD, antithyroid drugs over 5 years with positive TRAb. Researchers made the TCR library from RNA that was extracted from PBMCs. To make TCR beta libraries, researchers used iRepertoire HTBI primers and Arm-PCR of CDR3 regions. TCRdb itself ran the multiplex PCR reads through MiXCR, one entry per CDR3 protein. The top ten clones hold less than 30% of a sample with 350,000 to 450,000 distinct CDR3 sequences, approximately 23% of them seen once. The material was peripheral blood mononuclear cells (PBMCs), obtained when the disease was refractory, from a patient treated with antithyroid drugs. Receptors originate from a woman aged 35 to 49 with Graves disease.

This chain joins TRBV6-1 and TRBJ1-3, with D uncertain. The CDR3 is made up of 14 amino acids. Germline V CDR1 and CDR2: MNHNS, SASEGT. V lost 7 bases and J 0 bases, leaving 10 bases between the germline ends. CDR3 DNA: TGTGCCAGCACTAAAGGATACTCTGGAAACACCATATATTTT. Translated: CASTKGYSGNTIYF.

This clonotype has a count of ten or more. The chain has TRBV6-5 and TRBJ2-6; 7 bases are a match to TRBD1. V was pared by 1 base and J by 0 bases, with 12 bases of the junction left unmatched. The CDR3 sequence is 20 residues long. The V gene's germline CDR1 is MNHEY and CDR2 SVGAGI. Written as DNA, the CDR3 is TGTGCCAGCAGTTACTTCGGGCCTACACAGGGGAGCTCTGGGGCCAACGTCCTGACTTTC. Its protein is CASSYFGPTQGSSGANVLTF.

This clonotype has ten or more counts. The gene calls are TRBV11-2 and TRBJ1-6; D uncertain. CDR1 is SGHAT, CDR2 FQNNGV, per germline. Trimming shortened V by 6 bases and J by 7 bases, and 13 bases separated the two germline ends. The CDR3 contains 14 residues. Here the CDR3 reads CASSRDLTNSPLHF. In nucleotides, the CDR3 is TGTGCCAGCAGTCGAGACCTCACAAATTCACCCCTCCACTTT.